The T cell receptor beta chain under discussion was sequenced for a study of control samples from healthy donors and cancer patients. The CDR3 runs to 17 residues. Per the germline V gene, CDR1 is KGHSH and CDR2 is LQKENI. Trimming removed 3 bases at V and 0 bases at J, with 17 bases between. TCRdb keeps only in-frame clones here, not all; method: immunoSEQ multiplex PCR. The sample contains about 100,000 clones, over 85% of which appear only once. Specimen: blood. The receptor's source is a man aged 18-30 years in good health. The chain links TRBV18 to TRBJ1-1, with D tentatively TRBD1 (6 bases). As DNA, the CDR3 is TGTGCCAGCTCACCCTACTTCGGGGAGGGGGTGAACACTGAAGCTTTCTTT. Translation: CASSPYFGEGVNTEAFF.